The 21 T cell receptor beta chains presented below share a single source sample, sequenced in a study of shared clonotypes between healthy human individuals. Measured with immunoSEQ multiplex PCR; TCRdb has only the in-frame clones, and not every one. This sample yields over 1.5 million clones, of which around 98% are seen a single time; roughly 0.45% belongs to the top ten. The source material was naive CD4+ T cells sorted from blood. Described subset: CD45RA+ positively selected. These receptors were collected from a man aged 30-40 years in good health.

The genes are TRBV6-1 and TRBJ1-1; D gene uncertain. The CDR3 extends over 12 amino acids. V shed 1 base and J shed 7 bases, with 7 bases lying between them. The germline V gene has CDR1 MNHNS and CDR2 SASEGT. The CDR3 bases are TGTGCCAGCAGTGAAGTCGACAATGAAGCTTTCTTT. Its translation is CASSEVDNEAFF.

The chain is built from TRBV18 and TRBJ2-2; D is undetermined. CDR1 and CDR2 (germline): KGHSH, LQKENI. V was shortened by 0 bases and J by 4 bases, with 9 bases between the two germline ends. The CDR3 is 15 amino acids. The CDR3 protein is CASSPPGVGTGELFF. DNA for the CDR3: TGTGCCAGCTCACCACCTGGGGTAGGCACCGGGGAGCTGTTTTTT.

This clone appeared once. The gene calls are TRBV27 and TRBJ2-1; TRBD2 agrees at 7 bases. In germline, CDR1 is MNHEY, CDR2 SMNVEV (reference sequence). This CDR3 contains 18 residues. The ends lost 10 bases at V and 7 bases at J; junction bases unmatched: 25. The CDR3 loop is CATRGGLGASRSRNEQFF. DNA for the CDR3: TGTGCCACCCGGGGAGGGCTAGGTGCGTCCCGTAGTAGAAATGAGCAGTTCTTC.

This CDR3 is CASSFLTGGTEAFF. The CDR3 DNA reads as TGTGCCAGCAGTTTTCTGACAGGGGGGACTGAAGCTTTCTTT. The V and J genes are TRBV14 and TRBJ1-1; 9 bases align to TRBD1. The CDR3 runs to 14 residues. V trimming: 6 bases; J trimming: 5 bases; junction bases outside the gene matches: 7. Germline V lookup: CDR1 SGHDN, CDR2 FVKESK.

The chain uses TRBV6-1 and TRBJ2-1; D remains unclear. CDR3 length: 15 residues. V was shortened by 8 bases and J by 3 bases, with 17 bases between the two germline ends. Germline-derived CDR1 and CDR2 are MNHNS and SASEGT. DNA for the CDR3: TGTGCCAGCCCCCCCGAATCCTGGCTCTACAATGAGCAGTTCTTC. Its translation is CASPPESWLYNEQFF.

For the CDR3, the DNA is TGCGCCAGCAGCCCCCGGGACAGTGGCGGGTATGGCTACACCTTC. Its protein product is CASSPRDSGGYGYTF. The V and J genes are TRBV4-1 and TRBJ1-2, with 7 bases lining up with TRBD1. The J segment lost 5 bases and the V segment lost 4 bases, leaving 10 bases of the junction unmatched. From germline, CDR1 is MGHRA and CDR2 YSYEKL. There are 15 residues in the CDR3.

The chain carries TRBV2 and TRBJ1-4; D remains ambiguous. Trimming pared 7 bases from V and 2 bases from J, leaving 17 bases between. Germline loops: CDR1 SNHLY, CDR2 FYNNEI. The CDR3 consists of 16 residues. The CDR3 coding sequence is TGTGCCAGCAATCTGAGAGGCCCGGGGACTAATGAAAAACTGTTTTTT. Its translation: CASNLRGPGTNEKLFF.

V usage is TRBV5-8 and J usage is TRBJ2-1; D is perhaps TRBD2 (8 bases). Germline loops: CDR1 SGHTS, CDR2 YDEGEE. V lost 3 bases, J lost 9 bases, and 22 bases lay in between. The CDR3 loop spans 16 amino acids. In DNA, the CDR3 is TGTGCCAGCAGCTCACTGACTAGCGCCAGGGGGGGTGAGCAGTTCTTC. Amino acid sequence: CASSSLTSARGGEQFF.

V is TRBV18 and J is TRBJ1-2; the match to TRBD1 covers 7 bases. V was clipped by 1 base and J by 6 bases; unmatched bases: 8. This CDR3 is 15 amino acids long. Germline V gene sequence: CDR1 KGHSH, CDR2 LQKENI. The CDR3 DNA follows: TGTGCCAGCTCACCACGGGACAGAAAAAAAAATGGCTACACCTTC. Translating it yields CASSPRDRKKNGYTF.

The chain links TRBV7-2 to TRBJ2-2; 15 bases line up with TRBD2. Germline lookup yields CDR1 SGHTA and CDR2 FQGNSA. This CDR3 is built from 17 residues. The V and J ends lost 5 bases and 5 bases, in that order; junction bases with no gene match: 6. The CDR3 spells CASSPGLAGGQTGELFF. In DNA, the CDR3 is TGTGCCAGCAGCCCGGGACTAGCGGGAGGTCAAACCGGGGAGCTGTTTTTT. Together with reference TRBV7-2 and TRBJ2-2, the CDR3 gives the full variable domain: GAGVSQSPSNKVTEKGKDVELRCDPISGHTALYWYRQSLGQGLEFLIYFQGNSAPDKSGLPSDRFSAERTGGSVSTLTIQRTQQEDSAVYLCASSPGLAGGQTGELFFGEGSRLTVL.

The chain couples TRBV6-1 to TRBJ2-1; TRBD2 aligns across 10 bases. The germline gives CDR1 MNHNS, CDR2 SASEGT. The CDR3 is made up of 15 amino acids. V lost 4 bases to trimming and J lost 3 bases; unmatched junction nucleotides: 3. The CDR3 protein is CASSGLAGDYNEQFF. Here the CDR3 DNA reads TGTGCCAGCAGTGGCCTAGCGGGAGACTACAATGAGCAGTTCTTC.

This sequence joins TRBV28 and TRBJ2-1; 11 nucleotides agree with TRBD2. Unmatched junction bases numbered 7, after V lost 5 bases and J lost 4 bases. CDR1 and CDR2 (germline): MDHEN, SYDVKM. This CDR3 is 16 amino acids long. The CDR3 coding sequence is TGTGCCAGCAGTACTGGGACTAGCGGACTATACAATGAGCAGTTCTTC. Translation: CASSTGTSGLYNEQFF.

CDR3 coding DNA: TGTGCCAGCAGCTTTCCCGGCATCCCAGAGAACACTGAAGCTTTCTTT. It is translated as CASSFPGIPENTEAFF. The V and J genes are TRBV5-5 and TRBJ1-1; D is undetermined. Trimming removed 2 bases from V and 1 base from J, with 15 bases in between. The CDR3 length is 16 residues. The germline gives CDR1 SGHKS, CDR2 YYEKEE (reference sequence).

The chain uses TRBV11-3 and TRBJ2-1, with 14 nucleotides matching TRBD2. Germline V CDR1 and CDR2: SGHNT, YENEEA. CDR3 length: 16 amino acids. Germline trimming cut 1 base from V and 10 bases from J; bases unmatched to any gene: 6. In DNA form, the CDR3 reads TGTGCCAGCAGCTTAGGGGGGACTAGCGGGAGAGGCGAGCAGTTCTTC. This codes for CASSLGGTSGRGEQFF.

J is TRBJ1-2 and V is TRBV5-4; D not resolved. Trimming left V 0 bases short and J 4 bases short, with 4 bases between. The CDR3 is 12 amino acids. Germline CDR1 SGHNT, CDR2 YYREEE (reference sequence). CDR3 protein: CASSLDTYGYTF. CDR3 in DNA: TGTGCCAGCAGCTTGGACACCTATGGCTACACCTTC.

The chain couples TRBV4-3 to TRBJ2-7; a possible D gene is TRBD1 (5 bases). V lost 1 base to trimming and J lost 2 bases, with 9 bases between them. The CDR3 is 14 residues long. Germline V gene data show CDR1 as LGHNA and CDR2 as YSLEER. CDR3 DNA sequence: TGCGCCAGCAGCCAAGTTCGGACAACCTACGAGCAGTACTTC. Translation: CASSQVRTTYEQYF.

The CDR3 reads CASSFLTALGEQFF. For the CDR3, the DNA is TGTGCCAGCAGCTTTCTGACAGCACTTGGAGAGCAGTTCTTC. The chain is built from TRBV7-8 and TRBJ2-1; D is possibly TRBD1 (5 bases). The CDR3 extends over 14 amino acids. In germline, CDR1 is SGHVS, CDR2 FQNEAQ. Trimming shortened V by 3 bases and J by 10 bases, and 16 bases separated the two germline ends.

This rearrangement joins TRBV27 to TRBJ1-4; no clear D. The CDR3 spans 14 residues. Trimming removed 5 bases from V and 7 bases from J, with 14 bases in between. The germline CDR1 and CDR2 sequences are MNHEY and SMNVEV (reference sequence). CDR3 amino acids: CASSPLGSSEKLFF. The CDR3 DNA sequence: TGTGCCAGCAGTCCCCTCGGTAGTTCTGAAAAACTGTTTTTT. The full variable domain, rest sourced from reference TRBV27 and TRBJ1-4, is EAQVTQNPRYLITVTGKKLTVTCSQNMNHEYMSWYRQDPGLGLRQIYYSMNVEVTDKGDVPEGYKVSRKEKRNFPLILESPSPNQTSLYFCASSPLGSSEKLFFGSGTQLSVL.

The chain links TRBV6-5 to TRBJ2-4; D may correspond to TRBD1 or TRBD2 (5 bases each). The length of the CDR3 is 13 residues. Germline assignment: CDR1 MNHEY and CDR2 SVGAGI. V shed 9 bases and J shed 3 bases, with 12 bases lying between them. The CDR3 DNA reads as TGTGCCAGTCGAGGGACGGGCAAAAACATTCAGTACTTC. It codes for CASRGTGKNIQYF.

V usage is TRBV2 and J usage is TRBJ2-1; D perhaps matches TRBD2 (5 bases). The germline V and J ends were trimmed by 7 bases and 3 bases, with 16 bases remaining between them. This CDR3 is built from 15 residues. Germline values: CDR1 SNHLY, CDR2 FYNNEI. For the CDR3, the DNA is TGTGCCAGCATCGGTTGGGAAGCGGACTACAATGAGCAGTTCTTC. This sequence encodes CASIGWEADYNEQFF.

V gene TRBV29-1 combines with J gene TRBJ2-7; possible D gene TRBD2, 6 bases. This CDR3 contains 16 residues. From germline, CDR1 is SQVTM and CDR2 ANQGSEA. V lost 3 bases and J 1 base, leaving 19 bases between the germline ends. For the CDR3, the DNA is TGCAGCGTTGAGTTGGCTAGCGAGACGGGGTCCTACGAGCAGTACTTC. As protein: CSVELASETGSYEQYF.